Listed below are T cell receptor beta chains from one sample, sequenced in a study of T-cell memory formation after mild COVID-19. Each CDR3 protein gets one entry after TCRdb re-called the 5' RACE reads with MiXCR. Of about 290,000 distinct CDR3 sequences listed, less than 20% were seen once; the top ten hold roughly 23%. The sample comprised PBMCs or a T cell subset sorted from them (not recorded which). The receptors were sampled from a man between 18 and 35 years old who had mild COVID-19 (a few samples of this study predate the infection). Cell type and time point are not known. Each CDR3 is given with its conserved first and last residue. D genes are given only for firm matches. Only some rows state a clone size, as once, few, many or a class for expanded clones.

J gene | D gene | clone size | V gene | CDR3 protein | CDR3 DNA
TRBJ2-1 | TRBD1 | . | TRBV12-3/TRBV12-4 | CASSSSGQGLQFF | TGTGCCAGCAGTTCATCAGGACAGGGGCTTCAGTTCTTC
TRBJ2-5 | TRBD2 | few | TRBV12-3/TRBV12-4 | CASSLGAGGPVETQYF | TGTGCCAGCAGTTTAGGGGCGGGGGGGCCGGTAGAGACCCAGTACTTC
TRBJ1-2 | TRBD1 | . | TRBV5-5 | CASSYDRGQLGYTF | TGTGCCAGCAGCTACGACAGGGGACAGCTGGGCTACACCTTC
TRBJ2-7 | . | few | TRBV6-1 | CASSEVGSYEQYF | TGTGCCAGCAGTGAGGTCGGCTCCTACGAGCAGTACTTC
TRBJ2-5 | . | few | TRBV24-1 | CATSDLETQYF | TGTGCCACCAGTGATTTGGAGACCCAGTACTTC
TRBJ2-3 | TRBD2 | . | TRBV4-2 | CASSQEGLAGGRNTQYF | TGTGCCAGCAGCCAAGAAGGGCTAGCGGGGGGCCGTAATACGCAGTATTTT
TRBJ2-3 | TRBD1 | few | TRBV5-1 | CASSATGPPDTQYF | TGCGCCAGCAGCGCGACAGGGCCCCCAGATACGCAGTATTTT
TRBJ2-3 | TRBD2 | few | TRBV5-1 | CASSWSSGADTQYF | TGCGCCAGCAGCTGGAGTAGCGGGGCAGATACGCAGTATTTT
TRBJ2-3 | TRBD2 | . | TRBV9 | CASSSSGAGADTQYF | TGTGCCAGCAGCTCCAGCGGGGCGGGCGCAGATACGCAGTATTTT
TRBJ2-7 | TRBD2 | . | TRBV12-3/TRBV12-4 | CASSPTSGGAYEQYF | TGTGCCAGCAGTCCAACTAGCGGGGGGGCTTACGAGCAGTACTTC
TRBJ2-3 | TRBD2 | many | TRBV5-1 | CASSSSGGIADTQYF | TGCGCCAGCAGTTCTAGCGGGGGGATCGCAGATACGCAGTATTTT
TRBJ2-3 | . | few | TRBV7-2 | CASSSTDQPQYF | TGTGCCAGCAGCTCCACGGATCAGCCCCAGTATTTT
TRBJ1-5 | . | . | TRBV7-8 | CASSTQGFQPQHF | TGTGCCAGCAGCACGCAGGGTTTTCAGCCCCAGCATTTT
TRBJ2-5 | . | few | TRBV5-1 | CASSFRRDQETQYF | TGCGCCAGCAGCTTTCGCAGGGATCAAGAGACCCAGTACTTC
TRBJ1-5 | . | few | TRBV12-3/TRBV12-4 | CASSKFGSGQPQHF | TGTGCCAGCAGTAAATTTGGTAGCGGTCAGCCCCAGCATTTT
TRBJ2-5 | TRBD2 | . | TRBV11-2 | CASSPGLAGDLGAGETQYF | TGTGCCAGCAGCCCCGGACTAGCGGGGGATTTAGGGGCTGGAGAGACCCAGTACTTC
TRBJ2-3 | TRBD1 | . | TRBV18 | CASSRDRITDTQYF | TGTGCCAGCTCACGGGACAGGATCACAGATACGCAGTATTTT